These 9 T cell receptor beta chains came from one sample sequenced in a study of tumor-infiltrating lymphocytes in primary liver carcinoma (dated by TCRdb to the late 2010s). The run used an Illumina HiSeq 2500. TCRbeta-specific cDNA was reverse-transcribed from approximately 0.5 ug total RNA using a constant-region primer and ProtoScript II reverse transcriptase. TCRbeta libraries were built with three nested multiplex PCR rounds, a slightly modified ARM-PCR procedure. The first two PCR rounds used multiplex TRBV1-TRBV30 forward primers with a Cbeta reverse primer, each for approximately 10 cycles. TCRdb reanalyzed the raw reads on its own, using fastp at Q25 for trimming and MiXCR for clone calling, and kept in-frame beta chains. When rows share a CDR3 protein, they turn into one entry using the most common DNA and genes. This sample gives 90,000 to 100,000 distinct CDR3 sequences in total; roughly 69% of them show up just once. The top ten constitute around 9.1% of the sample.

Total RNA and DNA were co-extracted from about 20-30 mg of bulk tissue with the AllPrep DNA/RNA mini kit, without cell sorting. Material: liver tumor tissue from sampling region 5. The cell subset or site tag for this specimen amounts to: tumor region T5, tumor centre. The receptors were gathered from a woman aged 60-75 years with primary liver carcinoma and hepatitis B virus infection.

Regarding this clonotype: Because the CDR3 is missing its conserved closing phenylalanine or tryptophan, this is likely a read error. The genes are TRBV14 and TRBJ2-7; 11 positions agree with TRBD1. The CDR3 spans 14 residues. Germline V gives CDR1 SGHDN, CDR2 FVKESK. CDR3 bases: TGTGACAGCAGCCCGGGGACAGGGGGCTACGAGCAGTACTAC. This encodes CDSSPGTGGYEQYY.

Details on this clonotype: This is likely a read error, given that the CDR3 carries no conserved phenylalanine or tryptophan at its end. The chain combines TRBV6-5 with TRBJ1-2; D is unclear. Trimming removed 8 bases from V and 2 bases from J, with 12 bases in between. The CDR3 length is 13 residues. Germline V gene sequence: CDR1 MNHEY, CDR2 SVGAGI. Here the CDR3 reads CASSPSRNYGYTS. CDR3 DNA: TGTGCCAGCTCTCCGTCTAGAAACTATGGCTACACCTCC.

As regards this clonotype: At one of its ends the junction is not consistent with the germline gene, which may arise from a read error. The CDR3: CVSSHAAGGTSYNEQFF. CDR3 DNA: TGTGTCAGCAGTCACGCGGCGGGAGGTACCTCCTACAATGAGCAGTTCTTC. This sequence joins TRBV6-5 and TRBJ2-1, with 8 bases matching TRBD2. Looked up from germline, CDR1 is MNHEY and CDR2 is SVGAGI. The CDR3 is made up of 17 amino acids.

Concerning this clonotype itself: A much larger clone lies one base from this, so it may be a read error. The V call is TRBV7-9, the J call TRBJ2-7; 10 bases line up with TRBD1. CDR1 is SEHNR, CDR2 FQNEAQ, per germline (reference sequence). This CDR3 is built from 15 residues. As DNA, the CDR3 is TGTGCCAGCAGCTCCCGGGGACAGGGGACGAACGAGCACTACTTC. This translates into CASSSRGQGTNEHYF.

In this sample, this clonotype turned up many times. The missing conserved phenylalanine or tryptophan at the end of this CDR3 makes a read error likely. V and J are TRBV14 and TRBJ2-1, with D possibly matching TRBD2 (6 bases). This CDR3 is built from 15 residues. Germline V gives CDR1 SGHDN, CDR2 FVKESK. CDR3 sequence reads: CASRQAISGLNEQFL. Here the CDR3 DNA reads TGTGCCAGCCGCCAGGCAATTAGCGGACTCAATGAGCAGTTCCTC.

Only a few counts were recorded for this clonotype. Just one base apart from a much larger clone, this may be a read error. The chain has TRBV5-4 and TRBJ2-3, with a tentative D call TRBD2 (5 bases). CDR1 is SGHNT and CDR2 is YYREEE in the germline V gene (reference sequence). V was clipped by 3 bases and J by 3 bases, with 11 bases between them. The CDR3 runs to 14 residues. The CDR3 here is CASSWAGGTDTQYF. CDR3 sequence (DNA): TGTGCCAGCAGCTGGGCCGGCGGGACAGATACGCAGTATTTT.

A word on this clonotype: A junction boundary mismatches the germline segment, possibly from a read error. The chain has TRBV4-1 and TRBJ1-1, with no clear D. From germline, CDR1 is MGHRA and CDR2 YSYEKL. The length of the CDR3 is 15 residues. CDR3 sequence: CANSQSPGVDTGAFF. The CDR3 DNA reads as TGCGCCAACAGCCAAAGCCCGGGAGTAGACACTGGAGCTTTCTTT.

Remarks on this clonotype: An end of the junction differs from the germline gene, which may be a read error. The rearrangement uses TRBV10-3 and TRBJ2-2; 12 nucleotides match TRBD1. Germline V CDR1 and CDR2: ENHRY, SYGVKD. This CDR3 contains 13 residues. The CDR3 protein is CAIRGQGAGELLF. The CDR3 DNA reads TGTGCCATCAGGGGACAGGGGGCCGGGGAGTTGCTTTTT.

A single count supports this clonotype. The J gene is TRBJ1-1, the V gene TRBV5-6; TRBD1 aligns across 8 bases. The ends lost 4 bases at V and 3 bases at J; junction bases unmatched: 11. The CDR3 length is 16 residues. The V gene's germline CDR1 is SGHDT and CDR2 YYEEEE. The CDR3 nucleotides are TGTGCCAGCAGCCCAGCAGGGGGCGTAAGGGACACTGAAGCTTTCTTT. This codes for CASSPAGGVRDTEAFF.